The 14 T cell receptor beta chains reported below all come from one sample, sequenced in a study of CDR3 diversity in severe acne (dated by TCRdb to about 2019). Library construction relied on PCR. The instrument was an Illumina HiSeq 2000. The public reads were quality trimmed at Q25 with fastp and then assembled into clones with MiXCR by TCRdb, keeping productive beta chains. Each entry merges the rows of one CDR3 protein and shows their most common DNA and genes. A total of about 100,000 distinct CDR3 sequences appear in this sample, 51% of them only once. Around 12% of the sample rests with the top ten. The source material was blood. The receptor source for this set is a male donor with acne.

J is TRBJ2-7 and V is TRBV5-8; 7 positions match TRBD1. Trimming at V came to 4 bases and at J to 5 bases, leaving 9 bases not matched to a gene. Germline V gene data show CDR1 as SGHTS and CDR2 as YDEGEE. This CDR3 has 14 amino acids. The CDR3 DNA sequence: TGTGCCAGCAGCCCGGACAGGACGCTCCACGAGCAGTACTTC. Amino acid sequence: CASSPDRTLHEQYF.

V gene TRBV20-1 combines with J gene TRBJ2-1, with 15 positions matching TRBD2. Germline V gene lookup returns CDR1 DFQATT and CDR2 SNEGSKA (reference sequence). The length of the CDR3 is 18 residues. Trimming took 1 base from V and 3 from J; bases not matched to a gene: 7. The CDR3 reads CSARARTSGRAVYNEQFF. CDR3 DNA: TGCAGTGCTAGAGCCCGGACTAGCGGGAGGGCGGTCTACAATGAGCAGTTCTTC.

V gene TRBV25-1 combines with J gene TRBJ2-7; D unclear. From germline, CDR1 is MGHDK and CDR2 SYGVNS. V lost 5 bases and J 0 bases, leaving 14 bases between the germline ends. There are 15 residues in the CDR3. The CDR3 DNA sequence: TGTGCCAGCAGTACCATTTGGTCGAGCTCCTACGAGCAGTACTTC. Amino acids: CASSTIWSSSYEQYF.

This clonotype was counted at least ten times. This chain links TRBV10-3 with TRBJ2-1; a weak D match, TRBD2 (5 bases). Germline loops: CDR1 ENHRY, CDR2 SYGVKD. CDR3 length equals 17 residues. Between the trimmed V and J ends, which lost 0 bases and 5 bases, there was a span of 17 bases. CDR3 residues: CAISESALDSANNEQFF. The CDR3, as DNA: TGTGCCATCAGTGAGTCTGCACTAGATTCTGCAAACAATGAGCAGTTCTTC.

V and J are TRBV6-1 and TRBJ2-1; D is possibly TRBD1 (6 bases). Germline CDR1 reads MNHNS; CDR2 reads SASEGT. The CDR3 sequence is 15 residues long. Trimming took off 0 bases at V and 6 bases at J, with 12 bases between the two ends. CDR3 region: CASSEALDSVNEQFF. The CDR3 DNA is TGTGCCAGCAGTGAAGCGCTGGACAGTGTCAATGAGCAGTTCTTC.

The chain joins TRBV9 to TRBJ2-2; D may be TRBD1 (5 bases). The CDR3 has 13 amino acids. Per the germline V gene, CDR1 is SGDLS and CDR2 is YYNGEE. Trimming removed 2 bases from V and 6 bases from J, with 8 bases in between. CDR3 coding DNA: TGTGCCAGCAGCGTCCAGGGTGCCGGGGAGCTGTTTTTT. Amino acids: CASSVQGAGELFF.

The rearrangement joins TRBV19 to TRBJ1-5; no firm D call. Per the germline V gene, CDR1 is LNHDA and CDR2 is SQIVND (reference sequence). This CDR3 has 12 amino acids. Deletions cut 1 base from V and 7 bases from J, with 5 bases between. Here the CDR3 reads CASSIAGQPQHF. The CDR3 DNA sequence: TGTGCCAGTAGTATAGCAGGACAGCCCCAGCATTTT.

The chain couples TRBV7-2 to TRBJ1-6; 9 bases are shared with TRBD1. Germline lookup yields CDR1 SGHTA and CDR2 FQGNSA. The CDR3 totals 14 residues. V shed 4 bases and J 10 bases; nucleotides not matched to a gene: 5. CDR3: CASSSDRGGSPLHF. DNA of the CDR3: TGTGCCAGCAGCTCGGACAGGGGAGGATCACCCCTCCACTTT.

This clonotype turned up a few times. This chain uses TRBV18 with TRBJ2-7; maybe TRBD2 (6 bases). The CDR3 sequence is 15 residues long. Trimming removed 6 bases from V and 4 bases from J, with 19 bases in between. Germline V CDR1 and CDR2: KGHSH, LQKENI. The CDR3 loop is CASSRGTPNQYEQYF. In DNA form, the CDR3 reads TGTGCCAGCTCGCGCGGGACCCCGAATCAGTACGAGCAGTACTTC.

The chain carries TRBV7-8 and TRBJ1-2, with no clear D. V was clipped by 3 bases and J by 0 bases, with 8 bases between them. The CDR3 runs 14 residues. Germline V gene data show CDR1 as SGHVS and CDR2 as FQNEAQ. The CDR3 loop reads CASSLGGPNYGYTF. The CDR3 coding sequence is TGTGCCAGCAGCTTGGGAGGCCCTAACTATGGCTACACCTTC. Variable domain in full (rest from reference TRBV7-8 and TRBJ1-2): GAGVSQSPRYKVAKRGQDVALRCDPISGHVSLFWYQQALGQGPEFLTYFQNEAQLDKSGLPSDRFFAERPEGSVSTLKIQRTQQEDSAVYLCASSLGGPNYGYTFGSGTRLTVV.

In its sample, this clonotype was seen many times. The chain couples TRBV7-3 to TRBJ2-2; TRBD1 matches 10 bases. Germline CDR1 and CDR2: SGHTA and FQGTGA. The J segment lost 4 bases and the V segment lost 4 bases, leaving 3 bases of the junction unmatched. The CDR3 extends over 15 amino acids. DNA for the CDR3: TGTGCCAGCAGCTCGGGACAGGGGTCCACCGGGGAGCTGTTTTTT. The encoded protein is CASSSGQGSTGELFF.

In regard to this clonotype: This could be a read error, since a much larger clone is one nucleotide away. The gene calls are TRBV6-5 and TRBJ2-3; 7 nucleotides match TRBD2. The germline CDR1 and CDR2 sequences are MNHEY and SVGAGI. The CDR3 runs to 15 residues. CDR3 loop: CASRSAMTSTGTQYF. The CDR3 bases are TGTGCCAGCAGGTCGGCCATGACTAGCACAGGTACGCAGTATTTT.

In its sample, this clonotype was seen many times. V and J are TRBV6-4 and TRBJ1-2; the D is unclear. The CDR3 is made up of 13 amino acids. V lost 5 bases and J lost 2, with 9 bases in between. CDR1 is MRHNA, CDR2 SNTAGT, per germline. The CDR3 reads CASSPDGNYGYTF. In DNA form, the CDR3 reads TGTGCCAGCAGTCCGGACGGCAACTATGGCTACACCTTC.

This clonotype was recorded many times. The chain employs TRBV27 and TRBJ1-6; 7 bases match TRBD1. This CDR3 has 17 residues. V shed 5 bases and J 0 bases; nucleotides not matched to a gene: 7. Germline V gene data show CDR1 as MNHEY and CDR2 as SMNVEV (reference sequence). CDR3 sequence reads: CASSPDRASSYNSPLHF. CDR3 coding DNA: TGTGCCAGCAGTCCCGACAGGGCCAGCTCCTATAATTCACCCCTCCACTTT.